A single sample is the source of the 3 T cell receptor beta chains below, sequenced in a study of T-cell reconstitution after alpha-beta-depleted transplantation in children (TCRdb year 2016). Libraries were built with PCR. Sequencer: Illumina HiSeq 2500. TCR library preparation used molecular barcoding, with unique molecular identifiers applied to normalize quantification of the TCRbeta repertoire. TCRdb applied fastp at Q25 and MiXCR to the public reads, then kept only in-frame beta chains. Records with the same CDR3 protein are collapsed into one entry carrying the most frequent genes and DNA. This sample is represented by about 440,000 distinct CDR3 sequences; around 46% of them were singletons. The ten largest account for roughly a quarter of the sample. The treatment or condition label here, explained by the study, means: allogeneic hematopoietic cell transplantation with graft depleted of TCRalphabeta T cells and CD19 B cells.

The sequenced sample was PBMCs, obtained before TCRalphabeta/CD19-depleted stem cell transplant. These receptor sequences come from a girl aged 2 to 10 with aplastic anemia, due to receive a stem cell transplant.

The V gene is TRBV7-8, the J gene TRBJ2-4; D call uncertain. V lost 1 base, J lost 1 base, and 11 bases lay in between. The CDR3 has 16 residues. CDR1 is SGHVS and CDR2 is FQNEAQ in the germline V gene. CDR3 amino acids: CASSLVPERAKNIQYF. The CDR3, as DNA: TGTGCCAGCAGCTTAGTACCTGAGAGGGCCAAAAACATTCAGTACTTC.

In this sample, this clonotype turned up many times. The chain combines TRBV12-3 or TRBV12-4 with TRBJ2-1; TRBD2 is a possible D gene (5 bases). The CDR3 extends over 18 amino acids. Trimming cost V 4 bases and J 6 bases, with 25 bases left between them. DNA for the CDR3: TGTGCCAGCAGTTCCCGCCTCGGACTGGAAATAGCTCCCAATGAGCAGTTCTTC. Its translation is CASSSRLGLEIAPNEQFF.

The chain recombines TRBV30 with TRBJ2-1; TRBD1 is a possible D gene (5 bases). This CDR3 is built from 13 residues. Germline values: CDR1 GTSNPN, CDR2 SVGIG (reference sequence). The ends were cut back, 1 base at V and 3 bases at J, with 7 bases in the middle. The CDR3 coding sequence is TGTGCCTGGAGTGCAGGGATCTACAATGAGCAGTTCTTC. Encoded protein: CAWSAGIYNEQFF.